This record concerns one T cell receptor beta chain sequence. The data originate from a study of blood T cell repertoires in COVID-19. As for the study in general: PBMCs, B-cell-depleted T cells, or T cells provided the cDNA or gDNA that made up the material.

The study assigned cohorts using participant-reported clinical history. Donors of Cohort 3 who recovered were those that had two negative PCRs, clearance, or symptom resolution. There are 19 residues in the CDR3. Per germline, CDR1 PRHDT and CDR2 FYEKMQ (reference sequence). Trimming took off 5 bases at V and 0 bases at J, with 25 bases between the two ends. Original handling: Reference gene primers were amplified, and this amplification served to estimate nucleated cell counts. The table came from immunoSEQ multiplex PCR; TCRdb's copy has only in-frame clones and leaves some out. V, J and clone size are taken as reported in that table, and D and trimming were inferred from the DNA itself. In the table there are about 250,000 clones, roughly 89% of which are singletons.

The source of this sequence is a man aged 40-55 years who had recovered from COVID-19. The J gene is TRBJ1-2, the V gene TRBV13, with a weak D call TRBD1 (6 bases). Sequenced input: PBMCs or T cells enriched from blood (not recorded which). The chain's CDR3 is CASSPTHPPTGLPNYGYTF. CDR3 nucleotide sequence: TGTGCCAGCAGCCCGACCCACCCCCCAACAGGGCTCCCTAACTATGGCTACACCTTC.